This T cell receptor beta chain was recovered during a study of T-cell reconstitution after alpha-beta-depleted transplantation in children. As regards this clonotype: Its antigen remains unknown.

The TCRbeta library was prepared with unique molecular identifiers. TCRdb called the PCR reads again in MiXCR, with one record for every CDR3 protein. The profile shows around 490,000 distinct CDR3 sequences, 10% to 12% of them singletons. Study-level results: The origin of high day-60 TCRbeta diversity in some patients lay in surviving recipient T cells and thymic progenitors.

Trimming took 4 bases from V and 0 from J, leaving 11 bases between them. CDR3 size: 16 residues. In germline, CDR1 is SGHRS, CDR2 YFSETQ. V is TRBV5-1 and J is TRBJ2-6; no clear D. The material sequenced was PBMCs, mostly from graft donor cells, taken 180 days after TCRalphabeta/CD19-depleted stem cell transplant. This receptor was taken from a female patient aged 2-15 years who had a stem cell transplant for aplastic anemia, so the T cells may come from the graft donor. The CDR3 region has the DNA TGCGCCAGCAGCCTCCCCCAGTCCTCTGGGGCCAACGTCCTGACTTTC. Its translation: CASSLPQSSGANVLTF.